Given below is one T cell receptor (beta chain) in context. Antigen: not known. This specimen comes from a study of cytomegalovirus exposure and HLA in healthy donors. The study's findings and limits: TCR beta sequences numbering under 20,000 were associated with HLA alleles at 0.05 false discovery rate in a later analysis. Donors belonging to an Asian-associated ancestry cluster reportedly showed fewer N-insertions in productive TCRs than the roughly 670-donor mean, according to what a later analysis found. What TCR beta sequences reportedly achieved was accurate prediction of HLA-A and HLA-B alleles in most subjects. A further, later analysis showed that HLA-associated TCR beta chains (compared with equally common others) were more clonally expanded.

Both 60 Vbeta primers and 13 Jbeta primers went into the PCR. Some clones are missing from TCRdb's copy, which holds only in-frame ones; the method was immunoSEQ multiplex PCR. This table holds 150,000 to 200,000 clones, around 79% found once. This receptor was obtained from a woman aged 40 to 50 in good health and CMV-seronegative. Sequencing was done on a sample of PBMCs.

The DNA of the CDR3 is TGTGCCAGCAGCGTAGGGGTTGGACAGGGATACAATGAGCAGTTCTTC. It is translated as CASSVGVGQGYNEQFF. The chain employs TRBV9 and TRBJ2-1, with 8 bases that match TRBD1. Germline V lookup: CDR1 SGDLS, CDR2 YYNGEE. The CDR3 runs to 16 residues. The junction had 6 bases not matched to a gene; V was cut back by 0 bases and J by 4 bases.